Listed here are 28 T cell receptor beta chains from one sample, sequenced in a study of blood T cell repertoires in COVID-19. The method was immunoSEQ multiplex PCR; TCRdb's version includes in-frame clones alone and lacks a portion of them. The repertoire holds around 16,000 clones, with approximately 86% as singletons. The sample was peripheral blood. The receptors come from a human donor in a cohort sampled during active COVID-19.

V is TRBV7-2 and J is TRBJ2-2; perhaps TRBD1 as D (6 bases). The CDR3 sequence is 15 residues long. Germline V gives CDR1 SGHTA, CDR2 FQGNSA. V was clipped by 6 bases and J by 4 bases, with 15 bases between them. Here the CDR3 reads CASRPTTGFTGELFF. In nucleotides, the CDR3 is TGTGCCAGCAGGCCCACCACAGGGTTCACCGGGGAGCTGTTTTTT.

The chain is built from TRBV29-1 and TRBJ2-7, with TRBD1 matching over 10 bases. Germline V CDR1 and CDR2: SQVTM, ANQGSEA. CDR3 length equals 14 residues. V shed 3 bases and J 4 bases; nucleotides not matched to a gene: 6. The CDR3 DNA is TGCAGCGTTGACCGGACGGGACAGGGGTACGAGCAGTACTTC. This sequence encodes CSVDRTGQGYEQYF.

This chain uses TRBV2 with TRBJ2-3; 7 bases map to TRBD2. Looked up from germline, CDR1 is SNHLY and CDR2 is FYNNEI. After removal of 9 bases from V and 3 bases from J, the junction contained 9 bases not matched to a gene. The CDR3 runs to 14 residues. CDR3 DNA sequence: TGTGCCAGTACTAGCGTGGCTTTAACAGATACGCAGTATTTT. It encodes CASTSVALTDTQYF.

The J gene is TRBJ1-1, the V gene TRBV9; D remains ambiguous. The CDR3 is 14 residues long. The V gene's germline CDR1 is SGDLS and CDR2 YYNGEE. Trimming shortened V by 7 bases and J by 0 bases, and 13 bases separated the two germline ends. The CDR3 coding sequence is TGTGCCAGCGCCCCCAAGGACTTGAACACTGAAGCTTTCTTT. This translates into CASAPKDLNTEAFF.

This clone was detected only a few times. CDR3 bases: TGTGCCAGCAGCCCCGTTAGGGGGGGGATCCTCCTCGAGCAGTACTTC. Its protein product is CASSPVRGGILLEQYF. The chain has TRBV14 and TRBJ2-7, with D perhaps TRBD2 (7 bases). V was trimmed by 4 bases and J by 6 bases, leaving 22 bases between them. This CDR3 is 16 amino acids long. CDR1 and CDR2 from the germline V gene are SGHDN and FVKESK.

CDR3 coding DNA: TGTGCCAGCAGCCCCCACCGGGGGAACACTGAAGCTTTCTTT. Protein product: CASSPHRGNTEAFF. This chain connects TRBV7-2 to TRBJ1-1; D is unclear. With 5 bases removed from V and 1 base from J, the gap between germline ends came to 11 bases. CDR3 length equals 14 residues. Per the germline V gene, CDR1 is SGHTA and CDR2 is FQGNSA.

The genes are TRBV21-1 and TRBJ1-2; the D segment call TRBD1 is taken from the table without a DNA check. TRBV21-1 is assigned pseudogene status. There are 17 residues in the CDR3. CDR3 region: CASSKGPGTGGTSGYTF. In DNA form, the CDR3 reads TGTGCCAGCAGCAAGGGGCCGGGGACAGGGGGTACGAGCGGCTACACCTTC.

V gene TRBV28 combines with J gene TRBJ2-7, with D possibly being TRBD2 (7 bases). Trimming pared 5 bases from V and 7 bases from J, leaving 27 bases between. CDR1 is MDHEN and CDR2 is SYDVKM in the germline V gene. There are 17 residues in the CDR3. The CDR3 loop is CASSPPRGGAPWFEQYF. The CDR3 DNA reads TGTGCCAGCAGTCCTCCGAGGGGGGGGGCCCCCTGGTTTGAGCAGTACTTC.

The rearrangement uses TRBV6-2 or TRBV6-3 and TRBJ1-2; 7 bases are shared with TRBD1. The CDR3 consists of 12 residues. Per germline, CDR1 MNHEY and CDR2 SVGEGT. V shed 5 bases and J 7 bases; nucleotides not matched to a gene: 4. The chain's CDR3 is CASSPQGFGYTF. The CDR3 nucleotides are TGTGCCAGCAGTCCACAGGGGTTTGGCTACACCTTC.

The J gene is TRBJ2-1, the V gene TRBV7-6; TRBD2 aligns across 12 bases. Germline CDR1 and CDR2: SGHVS and FNYEAQ. V shed 1 base and J 0 bases; nucleotides not matched to a gene: 10. The CDR3 covers 20 residues. CDR3: CASSLDWPSGGGSSYNEQFF. For the CDR3, the DNA is TGTGCCAGCAGCTTAGATTGGCCTAGCGGGGGGGGAAGCTCCTACAATGAGCAGTTCTTC.

The rearrangement links TRBV27 to TRBJ1-5, with 9 nucleotides matching TRBD1. Looked up from germline, CDR1 is MNHEY and CDR2 is SMNVEV (reference sequence). V lost 0 bases and J lost 1; bases outside the gene matches: 4. The CDR3 is 17 amino acids. In DNA, the CDR3 is TGTGCCAGCAGTTTATCTTCCGGGACAGGGAGCAATCAGCCCCAGCATTTT. It encodes CASSLSSGTGSNQPQHF.

The chain is built from TRBV19 and TRBJ2-5, with 12 bases lining up with TRBD2. V shed 7 bases and J 4 bases; nucleotides not matched to a gene: 22. CDR1 and CDR2 (germline): LNHDA, SQIVND (reference sequence). The CDR3 is 20 residues long. The chain's CDR3 is CASTPLPRRGRLAGVETQYF. CDR3 sequence (DNA): TGTGCCAGTACCCCACTCCCGAGGAGAGGCCGACTAGCGGGAGTAGAGACCCAGTACTTC. Full variable domain (rest looked up from reference TRBV19 and TRBJ2-5): DGGITQSPKYLFRKEGQNVTLSCEQNLNHDAMYWYRQDPGQGLRLIYYSQIVNDFQKGDIAEGYSVSREKKESFPLTVTSAQKNPTAFYLCASTPLPRRGRLAGVETQYFGPGTRLLVL.

The chain combines TRBV5-1 with TRBJ2-5, with 8 bases fitting TRBD1. The CDR3 consists of 15 residues. Germline trimming cut 4 bases from V and 0 bases from J; bases unmatched to any gene: 5. From germline, CDR1 is SGHRS and CDR2 YFSETQ. DNA for the CDR3: TGCGCCAGCAGCAGACAGGGGACATACCAAGAGACCCAGTACTTC. Translated: CASSRQGTYQETQYF.

This chain connects TRBV12-3 or TRBV12-4 to TRBJ2-1; 7 nucleotides align to TRBD1. Germline trimming cut 5 bases from V and 3 bases from J; bases unmatched to any gene: 1. The CDR3 totals 13 residues. In nucleotides, the CDR3 is TGTGCCAGCAGTCCAGGGGGCTACAATGAGCAGTTCTTC. This encodes CASSPGGYNEQFF.

Here the CDR3 reads CASSPLETSGRVGELFF. CDR3 nucleotide sequence: TGTGCCAGCAGTCCCCTCGAGACTAGCGGGAGGGTAGGGGAGCTGTTTTTT. This chain uses TRBV6-6 with TRBJ2-2, with 14 bases lining up with TRBD2. Germline assignment: CDR1 MNHNY and CDR2 SVGAGI (reference sequence). V lost 5 bases, J lost 8 bases, and 10 bases stayed unmatched. The CDR3 has 17 residues.

This clone appeared a single time. The genes are TRBV5-6 and TRBJ2-2, with a possible D match to TRBD1 (6 bases). Germline V gene data show CDR1 as SGHDT and CDR2 as YYEEEE. Trimming stripped 0 bases from V and 7 bases from J, with 13 bases between. This CDR3 contains 15 residues. CDR3 in amino acids: CASSLDTGSNGELFF. The CDR3 DNA follows: TGTGCCAGCAGCTTGGATACAGGGAGTAACGGGGAGCTGTTTTTT.

The rearrangement joins TRBV9 to TRBJ2-1, with 11 bases aligning to TRBD2. CDR3 length: 15 amino acids. V shed 2 bases, J shed 10 bases, and the junction held 8 bases outside the gene matches. Germline V gene sequence: CDR1 SGDLS, CDR2 YYNGEE. DNA of the CDR3: TGTGCCAGCAGCGTTGTAGCGGGAGGGCCATGGGAGCAGTTCTTC. Its translation: CASSVVAGGPWEQFF.

The rearrangement joins TRBV6-5 to TRBJ1-6; TRBD1 matches 7 bases. This CDR3 is 14 amino acids long. V lost 6 bases and J lost 12; bases outside the gene matches: 11. Germline-derived CDR1 and CDR2 are MNHEY and SVGAGI. CDR3 DNA sequence: TGTGCCAGCAGACCCGGGACAGCCCAGGAACCCCTCCACTTT. Protein product: CASRPGTAQEPLHF.

The V gene is TRBV19, the J gene TRBJ1-6; 8 bases match TRBD1. Germline V lookup: CDR1 LNHDA, CDR2 SQIVND (reference sequence). This CDR3 has 14 amino acids. The junction had 2 bases not matched to a gene; V was cut back by 5 bases and J by 5 bases. CDR3 loop: CASSPTGDNSPLHF. Here the CDR3 DNA reads TGTGCCAGTAGTCCGACAGGGGATAATTCACCCCTCCACTTT.

This clone has only one observation. CDR3 nucleotide sequence: TGTGCCAGTAGTCCTTACTCGACAGTGAACTTTTCTACCGGGGAGCTGTTTTTT. It encodes CASSPYSTVNFSTGELFF. The chain uses TRBV19 and TRBJ2-2; D possibly corresponds to TRBD1 (5 bases). The CDR3 has 18 residues. Deletions cut 5 bases from V and 5 bases from J, with 24 bases between. Per germline, CDR1 LNHDA and CDR2 SQIVND (reference sequence).

As DNA, the CDR3 is TGTGCCAGCAGCGTAGGGGGAGCGGAGAACTACGAGCAGTACTTC. Residues: CASSVGGAENYEQYF. The chain links TRBV9 to TRBJ2-7, with TRBD2 as a possible D gene (5 bases). The CDR3 contains 15 residues. V lost 0 bases to trimming and J lost 3 bases, with 13 bases between them. Looked up from germline, CDR1 is SGDLS and CDR2 is YYNGEE.

Regarding this clone: One junction end does not reproduce the germline sequence, and a read error may be involved. The V and J genes are TRBV3-1 (or the pseudogene TRBV3-2) and TRBJ2-7; 9 bases are shared with TRBD2. The V gene's germline CDR1 is LGHDT and CDR2 YNNKEL (reference sequence). The CDR3 has 15 residues. In nucleotides, the CDR3 is TGTGCCAGCAGCCAAGAATACTCGGCGGGAGGGGTGATCCACTTC. It encodes CASSQEYSAGGVIHF.

The rearrangement uses TRBV21-1 and TRBJ2-7; the DNA was not used to check the table's D call, TRBD1. TRBV21-1 is an annotated pseudogene. This CDR3 region has 14 residues. The CDR3 is CASAGGRDSYEQYF. Written as DNA, the CDR3 is TGTGCTTCCGCAGGGGGACGGGACTCCTACGAGCAGTACTTC.

The chain employs TRBV11-2 and TRBJ2-3; no firm D call. Germline-derived CDR1 and CDR2 are SGHAT and FQNNGV. CDR3 length equals 15 residues. V was pared by 3 bases and J by 2 bases, with 12 bases between. CDR3 DNA sequence: TGTGCCAGCAGCTTCTCGACATTTTACACAGATACGCAGTATTTT. It yields the protein CASSFSTFYTDTQYF.

The chain has TRBV12-5 and TRBJ1-4; 7 bases match TRBD1. Germline values: CDR1 LGHNT, CDR2 FRNRAP. After removal of 1 base from V and 8 bases from J, the junction contained 4 bases not matched to a gene. The CDR3 length is 14 residues. As DNA, the CDR3 is TGTGCTAGTGGTTTGGAGGGGGCCGGGGAAAAACTGTTTTTT. This gives the protein CASGLEGAGEKLFF.

The chain employs TRBV27 and TRBJ1-1, with TRBD1 identical over 8 bases. The CDR3 runs to 14 residues. CDR1 MNHEY and CDR2 SMNVEV come from the germline V gene (reference sequence). V was pared by 3 bases and J by 4 bases, with 4 bases of the junction left unmatched. The CDR3 DNA reads TGTGCCAGCAGTTTCGGACAGGGTCCCACTGAAGCTTTCTTT. Translation: CASSFGQGPTEAFF.

V is TRBV7-9 and J is TRBJ2-1, with D perhaps TRBD1 (6 bases). Per the germline V gene, CDR1 is SEHNR and CDR2 is FQNEAQ (reference sequence). The V gene lost 5 bases and the J gene lost 0 bases, with 17 bases spanning the gap. The CDR3 has 17 amino acids. The CDR3 loop reads CASSPQVGASSYNEQFF. CDR3 DNA sequence: TGTGCCAGCAGCCCCCAGGTGGGGGCTAGCTCCTACAATGAGCAGTTCTTC.

CDR3: CASSPAGASTDTQYF. CDR3 bases: TGTGCCAGCAGCCCAGCGGGGGCCTCCACAGATACGCAGTATTTT. The V gene is TRBV7-9, the J gene TRBJ2-3, with 8 bases fitting TRBD2. The CDR3 loop spans 15 amino acids. Looked up from germline, CDR1 is SEHNR and CDR2 is FQNEAQ (reference sequence). V shed 5 bases and J 2 bases; nucleotides not matched to a gene: 6.